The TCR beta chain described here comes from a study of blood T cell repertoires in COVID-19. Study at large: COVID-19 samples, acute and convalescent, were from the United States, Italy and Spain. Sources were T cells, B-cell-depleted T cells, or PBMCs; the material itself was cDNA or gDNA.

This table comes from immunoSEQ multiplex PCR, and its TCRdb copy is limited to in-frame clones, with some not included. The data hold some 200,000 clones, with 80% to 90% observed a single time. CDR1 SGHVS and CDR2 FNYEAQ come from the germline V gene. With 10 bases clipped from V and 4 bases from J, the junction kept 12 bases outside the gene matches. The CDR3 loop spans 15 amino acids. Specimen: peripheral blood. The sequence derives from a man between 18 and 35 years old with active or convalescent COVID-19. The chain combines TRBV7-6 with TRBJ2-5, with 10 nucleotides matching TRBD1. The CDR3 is CATGAQRQGAETQYF. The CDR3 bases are TGTGCCACGGGGGCCCAGAGACAGGGGGCAGAGACCCAGTACTTC.